Below, 29 T cell receptor beta chains from the same sample are listed, as sequenced in a study of blood T cells in healthy people across ages. Combining a sample-barcoded 5' primer with a J-beta primer mix, a second PCR ran for about 7 to 11 cycles. TCRdb re-analysed the 5' RACE reads in MiXCR, keeping a single row per CDR3 protein. The repertoire has about 1.6 million distinct CDR3 sequences, about 35% of them found once; the top ten carry roughly 10%. Source material: blood. The receptor set was obtained from a woman in her 30s in good health.

A few counts support this clonotype. The chain employs TRBV28 and TRBJ1-2; D is unresolved. The CDR3 is 14 amino acids. Germline V gene data show CDR1 as MDHEN and CDR2 as SYDVKM. Deletions cut 1 base from V and 2 bases from J, with 8 bases between. CDR3 coding DNA: TGTGCCAGCAGTTTATTGGGGAGGAACTATGGCTACACCTTC. Encoded protein: CASSLLGRNYGYTF.

The chain carries TRBV28 and TRBJ2-6; 7 bases are a match to TRBD2. With 6 bases clipped from V and 2 bases from J, the junction kept 10 bases outside the gene matches. The CDR3 runs 17 residues. CDR1 is MDHEN and CDR2 is SYDVKM in the germline V gene. The CDR3 DNA sequence: TGTGCCAGCAGCCCCGGGGGGACTCTCACTGGGGCCAACGTCCTGACTTTC. It specifies CASSPGGTLTGANVLTF.

The chain recombines TRBV2 with TRBJ1-2, with 7 bases lining up with TRBD1. V lost 7 bases to trimming and J lost 0 bases; unmatched junction nucleotides: 5. CDR1 is SNHLY, CDR2 FYNNEI, per germline. The CDR3 consists of 14 residues. The CDR3 loop is CASNRGEANYGYTF. CDR3 nucleotide sequence: TGTGCCAGCAACAGGGGAGAAGCTAACTATGGCTACACCTTC.

The rearrangement joins TRBV12-3 or TRBV12-4 to TRBJ1-1; TRBD1 matches at 8 bases. The CDR3 has 12 amino acids. The trim removed 3 bases at V and 10 bases at J, leaving 4 bases unmatched. DNA for the CDR3: TGTGCCAGCAGTTTGGGCAGGGGGCGAGCTTTCTTT. This gives the protein CASSLGRGRAFF.

In this sample, this clonotype turned up many times. The chain links TRBV28 to TRBJ2-3, with D maybe TRBD1 (6 bases). Per the germline V gene, CDR1 is MDHEN and CDR2 is SYDVKM. CDR3 length: 14 residues. Trimming removed 4 bases from V and 0 bases from J, with 8 bases in between. DNA of the CDR3: TGTGCCAGCAGTTGGACAGCTAGCACAGATACGCAGTATTTT. As protein: CASSWTASTDTQYF.

This clonotype was seen many times. The V call is TRBV7-2, the J call TRBJ2-7; D is uncertain. Between the trimmed V and J ends, which lost 1 base and 0 bases, there was a span of 7 bases. The CDR3 extends over 14 amino acids. The germline gives CDR1 SGHTA, CDR2 FQGNSA. For the CDR3, the DNA is TGTGCCAGCAGCTTAGGGCCATCCTCCTACGAGCAGTACTTC. Amino acids: CASSLGPSSYEQYF.

V gene TRBV5-1 combines with J gene TRBJ2-7, with D possibly TRBD2 on 6 matching bases. V was shortened by 4 bases and J by 6 bases, with 14 bases between the two germline ends. Germline V gene sequence: CDR1 SGHRS, CDR2 YFSETQ. This CDR3 has 13 residues. Here the CDR3 DNA reads TGCGCCAGCAGCAATATTAGGGGAGGCGAGCAGTACTTC. Residues: CASSNIRGGEQYF.

The V call is TRBV13, the J call TRBJ2-3; 12 bases match TRBD2. Germline lookup yields CDR1 PRHDT and CDR2 FYEKMQ (reference sequence). V lost 4 bases and J lost 5; bases outside the gene matches: 7. This CDR3 has 16 residues. Here the CDR3 reads CASSSTSGGLRDTQYF. The CDR3 nucleotides are TGTGCCAGCAGCTCAACTAGCGGGGGGTTGAGAGATACGCAGTATTTT. The whole variable domain, remainder taken from reference TRBV13 and TRBJ2-3, is AAGVIQSPRHLIKEKRETATLKCYPIPRHDTVYWYQQGPGQDPQFLISFYEKMQSDKGSIPDRFSAQQFSDYHSELNMSSLELGDSALYFCASSSTSGGLRDTQYFGPGTRLTVL.

V is TRBV7-2 and J is TRBJ2-1; 8 positions agree with TRBD2. The germline V gene encodes CDR1 SGHTA and CDR2 FQGNSA. The V gene end was trimmed by 2 bases and the J gene end by 3 bases; junction bases not matched to a gene: 3. The CDR3 has 15 residues. CDR3 loop: CASSLLAGHYNEQFF. The CDR3, as DNA: TGTGCCAGCAGCTTATTAGCGGGACACTACAATGAGCAGTTCTTC.

Turning to this clonotype: A much larger clone lies a single base off, so this may be a read error. V is TRBV7-9 and J is TRBJ2-7; D remains ambiguous. The CDR3 covers 12 residues. Germline V gene lookup returns CDR1 SEHNR and CDR2 FQNEAQ (reference sequence). Trimming removed 1 base at V and 9 bases at J, with 10 bases between. CDR3 sequence reads: CASSLGGWGQYF. In DNA form, the CDR3 reads TGTGCCAGCAGCTTAGGGGGATGGGGGCAGTACTTC.

The genes are TRBV16 and TRBJ1-1; TRBD1 is a possible D gene (5 bases). The germline V gene has CDR1 KGHSY and CDR2 FQNENV. The V end was cut by 4 bases, the J end by 0 bases, with 12 bases between. There are 15 residues in the CDR3. This chain's CDR3 is CASSPGQQMNTEAFF. DNA for the CDR3: TGTGCCAGCAGCCCAGGGCAACAGATGAACACTGAAGCTTTCTTT.

This rearrangement joins TRBV6-1 to TRBJ1-2; 7 bases are a match to TRBD1. CDR1 and CDR2 from the germline V gene are MNHNS and SASEGT. The CDR3 extends over 15 amino acids. The V and J ends lost 5 bases and 3 bases, in that order; junction bases with no gene match: 9. The CDR3 sequence: CASSQDRARDYGYTF. The CDR3 DNA reads as TGTGCCAGCAGTCAAGACAGGGCCCGGGACTATGGCTACACCTTC.

The chain joins TRBV7-9 to TRBJ2-3; D is unclear. Trimming left V 8 bases short and J 3 bases short, with 21 bases between. The CDR3 sequence is 16 residues long. Germline V gives CDR1 SEHNR, CDR2 FQNEAQ (reference sequence). This chain's CDR3 is CASESTRPKITDTQYF. CDR3 nucleotide sequence: TGTGCCAGCGAATCAACAAGGCCGAAGATTACAGATACGCAGTATTTT.

The chain links TRBV13 to TRBJ2-1, with a possible D match to TRBD1 (6 bases). This CDR3 has 16 residues. Germline V gene lookup returns CDR1 PRHDT and CDR2 FYEKMQ (reference sequence). V gave up 0 bases and J gave up 6 bases, with 15 bases separating them. CDR3 region: CASSLGAGAGVNEQFF. The CDR3 DNA reads as TGTGCCAGCAGCTTAGGGGCTGGGGCAGGGGTCAATGAGCAGTTCTTC.

As concerns this clonotype: This may come from a read error, since a much larger clone is one base off. This chain links TRBV7-8 with TRBJ2-2; D gene ambiguous. V was pared by 3 bases and J by 0 bases, with 11 bases between. CDR1 is SGHVS, CDR2 FQNEAQ, per germline. CDR3 length equals 16 residues. CDR3 coding DNA: TGTGCCAGCAGCTTTTGGCGGCAACCGAACACCGGGGAGCTGTTTTTT. Its translation is CASSFWRQPNTGELFF.

The chain is built from TRBV27 and TRBJ1-5; 12 bases match TRBD1. V lost 4 bases, J lost 6 bases, and 10 bases stayed unmatched. The CDR3 length is 17 residues. Germline CDR1 reads MNHEY; CDR2 reads SMNVEV (reference sequence). The CDR3 DNA follows: TGTGCCAGCAGTTCGACGTGGGGGACAGGGGGCGTTCAGCCCCAGCATTTT. This gives the protein CASSSTWGTGGVQPQHF.

This chain connects TRBV7-9 to TRBJ1-6, with 9 bases lining up with TRBD1. Germline assignment: CDR1 SEHNR and CDR2 FQNEAQ (reference sequence). The trim removed 4 bases at V and 9 bases at J, leaving 7 bases unmatched. The CDR3 is made up of 15 amino acids. CDR3: CASSSHETGGSPLHF. The CDR3 DNA sequence: TGTGCCAGCAGCTCTCACGAGACAGGGGGTTCACCCCTCCACTTT.

This clonotype is a singleton in its sample. V usage is TRBV3-1 and J usage is TRBJ2-7, with 7 bases aligning to TRBD1. The CDR3 totals 14 residues. Germline V gives CDR1 LGHDT, CDR2 YNNKEL (reference sequence). Germline trimming cut 6 bases from V and 8 bases from J; bases unmatched to any gene: 13. CDR3 coding DNA: TGTGCCAGCAGTTCCGGGACAGTGGGTGACAAGCAGTACTTC. It encodes CASSSGTVGDKQYF.

As for this clonotype: This may arise from a read error, as a much more abundant clone is one base away. The CDR3 nucleotides read TGCAGTGCTAGAGTGCTAGCTACAGAGACCCAGTACTTC. Protein sequence: CSARVLATETQYF. The rearrangement links TRBV20-1 to TRBJ2-5; D might be TRBD2 (5 bases). V dropped 1 base and J dropped 4 bases, with 10 bases sitting between them. Germline V gives CDR1 DFQATT, CDR2 SNEGSKA (reference sequence). The CDR3 totals 13 residues.

This clonotype was observed many times. The chain links TRBV4-1 to TRBJ2-3; 10 bases align to TRBD2. Per germline, CDR1 MGHRA and CDR2 YSYEKL. The CDR3 extends over 17 amino acids. J lost 5 bases, V lost 3 bases, and 11 bases had no gene match. The CDR3 spells CASSQTTSGGAGDTQYF. The CDR3 coding sequence is TGCGCCAGCAGCCAGACAACAAGCGGGGGGGCTGGAGATACGCAGTATTTT.

This chain joins TRBV7-3 and TRBJ1-4, with D unclear. CDR3 size: 13 residues. Germline V gene data show CDR1 as SGHTA and CDR2 as FQGTGA. The V end was cut by 8 bases, the J end by 3 bases, with 10 bases between. The CDR3 sequence is CASPPGANEKLFF. CDR3 coding DNA: TGTGCCAGCCCACCCGGGGCTAATGAAAAACTGTTTTTT.

CDR3 DNA sequence: TGTGCCAGCAGCTTAGCGGGACAGGGGGGGGAGCAGTACTTC. This encodes CASSLAGQGGEQYF. This chain links TRBV7-9 with TRBJ2-7; 11 positions agree with TRBD1. This CDR3 has 14 residues. CDR1 and CDR2 (germline): SEHNR, FQNEAQ (reference sequence). The trim removed 0 bases at V and 7 bases at J, leaving 2 bases unmatched.

This clonotype was detected many times. This chain links TRBV6-2 or TRBV6-3 with TRBJ2-3; perhaps TRBD1 as D (5 bases). The CDR3 totals 12 residues. Trimming left V 6 bases short and J 6 bases short, with 10 bases between. Germline loops: CDR1 MNHEY, CDR2 SVGEGT. Here the CDR3 DNA reads TGTGCCAGCAGCAGGGCCCCGGATACGCAGTATTTT. This encodes CASSRAPDTQYF.

The chain joins TRBV6-1 to TRBJ2-5; D ambiguous. Germline loops: CDR1 MNHNS, CDR2 SASEGT. Deletions cut 4 bases from V and 2 bases from J, with 14 bases between. The CDR3 covers 15 residues. In DNA, the CDR3 is TGTGCCAGCAGTGGGGTTGGCCTATGGCAAGAGACCCAGTACTTC. It yields the protein CASSGVGLWQETQYF.

This clonotype has more than one count but fewer than ten. The chain is built from TRBV7-2 and TRBJ2-7, with 7 bases that match TRBD2. Germline trimming cut 2 bases from V and 6 bases from J; bases unmatched to any gene: 7. This CDR3 is 14 amino acids long. Germline values: CDR1 SGHTA, CDR2 FQGNSA. CDR3 bases: TGTGCCAGCAGCTTATCCGGCGGGAGCCTCGAGCAGTACTTC. Protein: CASSLSGGSLEQYF.

In regard to this clonotype: Its ends do not fully match the called genes, so a read error is possible. The CDR3 loop reads CASSLDYQPPHF. CDR3 nucleotide sequence: TGTGCCAGCAGCTTAGACTATCAGCCCCCGCATTTT. This chain links TRBV7-9 with TRBJ1-5, with no clear D. The germline CDR1 and CDR2 sequences are SEHNR and FQNEAQ (reference sequence). The CDR3 is 12 amino acids.

This clonotype was observed a few times. The J gene is TRBJ1-2, the V gene TRBV2; D possibly corresponds to TRBD1 (6 bases). The germline V gene encodes CDR1 SNHLY and CDR2 FYNNEI. The CDR3 runs 12 residues. V was trimmed by 7 bases and J by 8 bases, leaving 14 bases between them. The CDR3 DNA follows: TGTGCCAGCAAGACAGGTCAAGAAGGCTACACCTTC. This sequence encodes CASKTGQEGYTF.

This chain links TRBV30 with TRBJ2-6; TRBD1 matches at 8 bases. The V gene end was trimmed by 4 bases and the J gene end by 1 base; junction bases not matched to a gene: 6. The CDR3 spans 16 residues. Germline V gene data show CDR1 as GTSNPN and CDR2 as SVGIG (reference sequence). CDR3 protein: CAWNRGLWSGANVLTF. In DNA, the CDR3 is TGTGCCTGGAACAGGGGGTTATGGTCTGGGGCCAACGTCCTGACTTTC.

There are a few counts of this clonotype. The chain carries TRBV5-1 and TRBJ2-7; D possibly corresponds to TRBD2 (6 bases). This CDR3 region has 13 residues. Germline-derived CDR1 and CDR2 are SGHRS and YFSETQ. The germline V and J ends were trimmed by 5 bases and 1 base, with 10 bases remaining between them. In nucleotides, the CDR3 is TGCGCCAGCAGAATCGGGGGTTCCTACGAGCAGTACTTC. This encodes CASRIGGSYEQYF.